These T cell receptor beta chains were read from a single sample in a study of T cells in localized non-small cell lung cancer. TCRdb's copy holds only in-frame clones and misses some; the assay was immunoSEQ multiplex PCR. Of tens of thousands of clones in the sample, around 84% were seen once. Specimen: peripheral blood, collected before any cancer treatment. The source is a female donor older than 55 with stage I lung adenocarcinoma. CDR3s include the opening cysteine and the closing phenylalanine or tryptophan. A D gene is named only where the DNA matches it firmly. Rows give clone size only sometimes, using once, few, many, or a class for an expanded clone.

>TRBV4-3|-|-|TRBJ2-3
TGCGCCAGCAGCCAAGATCGGGGTAAAGGGCGGCTATTCACAGATACGCAGTATTTT
CASSQDRGKGRLFTDTQYF
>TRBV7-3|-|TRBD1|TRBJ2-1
TGTGCCAGCAGCTTCGACACGGGACAGGGGGCGAGAGGTGAGCAGTTCTTC
CASSFDTGQGARGEQFF
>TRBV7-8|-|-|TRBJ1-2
TGTGCCAGCAGCTTAGCGAGGTCGGCATCTTCTTTCTACTATGGCTACACCTTC
CASSLARSASSFYYGYTF
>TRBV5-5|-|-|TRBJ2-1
TGTGCCAGCAGCTTGGGACAGGTAGGGACTTCCACCAATGAGCAGTTCTTC
CASSLGQVGTSTNEQFF
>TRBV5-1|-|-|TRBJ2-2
TGCGCCAGCAGCTCCCCGGCAGGAACGAACACCGGGGAGCTGTTTTTT
CASSSPAGTNTGELFF
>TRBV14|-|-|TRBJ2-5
TGTGCCAGCAGCCAATCCGGGACGGTACAAGAGACCCAGTACTTC
CASSQSGTVQETQYF
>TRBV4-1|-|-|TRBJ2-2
TGCGCCAGCAGCCGGACGACAGGTTCGAACACCGGGGAGCTGTTTTTT
CASSRTTGSNTGELFF
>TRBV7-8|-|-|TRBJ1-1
TGTGCCAGCAGCTTGGGGAGTTCTGAAGCTTTCTTT
CASSLGSSEAFF
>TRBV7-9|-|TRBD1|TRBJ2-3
TGTGCCAGCAGCGGTTTAGGGACAGGGCGGCCCACAGATACGCAGTATTTT
CASSGLGTGRPTDTQYF
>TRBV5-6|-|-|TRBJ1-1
TGTGCCAGCAGCTTTGGGATATTAAGGGCTGAAGCTTTCTTT
CASSFGILRAEAFF
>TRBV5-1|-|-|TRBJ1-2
TGCGCCAGCAGCTTGGTGAGGGGTGGTGGCTACACCTTC
CASSLVRGGGYTF
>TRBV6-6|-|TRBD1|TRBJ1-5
TGTGCCAGCAGTTACGGCCCCAGGGGGCGCGGGCAGCCCCAGCATTTT
CASSYGPRGRGQPQHF
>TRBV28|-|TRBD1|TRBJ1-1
TGTGCCAGCAGTCCCGGGACAGGGGGCGGCACTGAAGCTTTCTTT
CASSPGTGGGTEAFF
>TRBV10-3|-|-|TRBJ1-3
TGTGCCATCAGTCCCGGGACAGGAAACACCATATATTTT
CAISPGTGNTIYF
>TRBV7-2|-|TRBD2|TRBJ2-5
TGTGCCAGCAGCGTGGGTTCTAGCGGGTACCAAGAGACCCAGTACTTC
CASSVGSSGYQETQYF
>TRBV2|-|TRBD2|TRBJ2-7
TGTGCCAGCATCCCTGAGGGACTAGCGGGAGCCTACGAGCAGTACTTC
CASIPEGLAGAYEQYF
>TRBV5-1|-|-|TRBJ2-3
TGCGCCAGCAGCCTCCAACAGAGTCCGCAGTATTTT
CASSLQQSPQYF
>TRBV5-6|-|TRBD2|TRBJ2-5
TGTGCCAGCAGCCTAAGACTAGCGGGAGAGACCCAGTACTTC
CASSLRLAGETQYF
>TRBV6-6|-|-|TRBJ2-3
TGTGCCAGCACTGCCGACTCGGGTACGCAGTATTTT
CASTADSGTQYF
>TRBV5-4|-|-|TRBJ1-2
TGTGCCAGCAGCTTGGCCACCCTCCAGGGTGCGGTTGGCTACACCTTC
CASSLATLQGAVGYTF
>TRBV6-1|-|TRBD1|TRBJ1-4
TGTGCCAGCAGTGAATGGACAGGGGCAACTAATGAAAAACTGTTTTTT
CASSEWTGATNEKLFF
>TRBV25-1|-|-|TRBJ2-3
TGTGCCAGCAGTGAATTGGGGGGCACAGATACGCAGTATTTT
CASSELGGTDTQYF
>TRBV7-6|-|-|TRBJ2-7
TGTGCCAGCAGCTTAGAGATAGCGGAATCCTACGAGCAGTACTTC
CASSLEIAESYEQYF
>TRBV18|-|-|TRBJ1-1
TGTGCCAGCTCACCAAACAGGGAATCTGAAGCTTTCTTT
CASSPNRESEAFF
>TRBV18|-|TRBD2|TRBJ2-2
TGTGCCAGCTCACCAGTTCTAGCGGGGGGGCCGGGCACCGGGGAGCTGTTTTTT
CASSPVLAGGPGTGELFF
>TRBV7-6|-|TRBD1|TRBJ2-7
TGTGCCGGCAGCCCCCGGGACAGCGCAAAGCAGTACTTC
CAGSPRDSAKQYF
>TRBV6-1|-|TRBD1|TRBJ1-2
TGTGCCAGCAGTCCCCCCGGGACAGGGACCGATGGCTACACCTTC
CASSPPGTGTDGYTF
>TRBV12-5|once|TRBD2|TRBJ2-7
TGTGCTAGTGGTTTGGTAACCAGCGGGGGTTACTACGAGCAGTACTTC
CASGLVTSGGYYEQYF
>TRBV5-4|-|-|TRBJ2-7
TGTGCCAGCAGCTTGAATCGGGGCCCCTCGCAGCAGTACTTC
CASSLNRGPSQQYF
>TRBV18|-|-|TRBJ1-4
TGTGCCAGCTCACCAACCCCAACATGGAGGGAAAAACTGTTTTTT
CASSPTPTWREKLFF